This TCR beta chain was retrieved from a study of immune heterogeneity within non-small cell lung tumors. The template consisted of bulk tumor genomic DNA, with 600 ng used per sample. Several spatially distant biopsies were obtained per primary tumor intraoperatively. Enrolled individuals presented with untreated, newly diagnosed non-small cell lung cancer and received curative surgery. It was newly diagnosed non-small cell lung cancer patients having surgery with curative intent who served as donors. For the TCR beta CDR3, multiplex PCR with 32 V and 13 J primers performed the amplification. TCRdb fed the multiplex PCR reads into MiXCR, producing one record per CDR3 protein. The table includes about 3,100 distinct CDR3 sequences, about 17% detected once. Germline V gene data show CDR1 as MNHEY and CDR2 as SVGEGT. V shed 5 bases and J shed 1 base, with 17 bases lying between them. CDR3 length: 17 amino acids.

Findings and caveats of the study: For local T-cell clonality, the correlation with local tumor mutational burden was moderate but significant (R around 0.35).

Judged by abundance, this clonotype is medium-sized (0.01 to 0.1%). Its specificity is unknown. The sample consisted of lung tumor tissue. The chain links TRBV6-2 or TRBV6-3 to TRBJ2-2; D is perhaps TRBD2 (5 bases). This clonotype was sampled from a man between 45 and 60 years old with non-small cell lung cancer. CDR3 in amino acids: CASSTLVLAGNTGELFF. As DNA, the CDR3 is TGTGCCAGCAGTACCCTGGTACTGGCGGGGAACACCGGGGAGCTGTTTTTT.